These 13 T cell receptor beta chains originate from one sample sequenced in a study of identical twins. TCRdb independently ran MiXCR on the 5' RACE reads; one entry per CDR3 protein. There are about 890,000 distinct CDR3 sequences in the sample; 9% to 15% occur only once, and around 1.5% lies in the top ten. This sample also belongs to another study, concerning yellow fever vaccine responses in identical twins.

The sequencing sample was made of PBMCs. The origin of the receptors is a woman aged 18-29 years in good health.

In its sample, this clonotype was seen many times. The chain links TRBV12-3 or TRBV12-4 to TRBJ1-2; 8 positions match TRBD1. The CDR3 contains 13 residues. V gave up 5 bases and J gave up 3 bases; unmatched junction bases: 2. This CDR3 is CASSGDRHYGYTF. The CDR3 DNA follows: TGTGCCAGCAGTGGGGACAGGCACTATGGCTACACCTTC.

The chain joins TRBV12-3 or TRBV12-4 to TRBJ2-1, with 9 bases lining up with TRBD1. V lost 6 bases, J lost 7 bases, and 13 bases stayed unmatched. The CDR3 spans 16 residues. Here the CDR3 DNA reads TGTGCCAGCAGAGGGACAGGGAACATCCCGTCTAATGAGCAGTTCTTC. It codes for CASRGTGNIPSNEQFF.

Only a few counts were recorded for this clonotype. The J gene is TRBJ2-1, the V gene TRBV20-1; 13 bases match TRBD2. The CDR3 sequence is 15 residues long. CDR1 is DFQATT and CDR2 is SNEGSKA in the germline V gene (reference sequence). After removal of 7 bases from V and 7 bases from J, the junction contained 10 bases not matched to a gene. In DNA form, the CDR3 reads TGCAGTGGGACGGGACTAGCGGGAAGAGAGAATGAGCAGTTCTTC. As protein: CSGTGLAGRENEQFF.

This clonotype was seen many times. The gene calls are TRBV27 and TRBJ2-2, with D possibly matching TRBD1 (6 bases). Germline loops: CDR1 MNHEY, CDR2 SMNVEV (reference sequence). Between the trimmed V and J ends, which lost 1 base and 10 bases, there was a span of 13 bases. The CDR3 covers 14 residues. The CDR3 DNA sequence: TGTGCCAGCAGTTTATTCTGGGGGCCGGAGGAGCTGTTTTTT. Protein sequence: CASSLFWGPEELFF.

This clonotype was seen a handful of times. The chain couples TRBV6-1 to TRBJ1-5; 8 nucleotides align to TRBD1. Germline loops: CDR1 MNHNS, CDR2 SASEGT. The CDR3 is 15 amino acids. V gave up 9 bases and J gave up 1 base; unmatched junction bases: 8. CDR3 nucleotides: TGTGCCAGTATAAACAGGGGGGTCAGCAATCAGCCCCAGCATTTT. It is translated as CASINRGVSNQPQHF.

CDR3 region: CASSFGPLGLAPNGNTGELFF. In DNA, the CDR3 is TGTGCCAGCAGCTTCGGGCCCCTCGGACTAGCGCCAAACGGAAACACCGGGGAGCTGTTTTTT. The chain combines TRBV7-6 with TRBJ2-2, with 9 bases identical to TRBD2. This CDR3 region has 21 residues. The germline V gene has CDR1 SGHVS and CDR2 FNYEAQ. The junction had 19 bases not matched to a gene; V was cut back by 3 bases and J by 2 bases.

In this sample, this clonotype turned up many times. The rearrangement links TRBV20-1 to TRBJ1-1, with D hard to call. The CDR3 runs 13 residues. Trimming removed 0 bases from V and 2 bases from J, with 7 bases in between. The germline V gene encodes CDR1 DFQATT and CDR2 SNEGSKA (reference sequence). CDR3: CSARDQLNTEAFF. The CDR3 nucleotides read TGCAGTGCTAGAGATCAGTTAAACACTGAAGCTTTCTTT.

This clonotype appeared a few times. The chain has TRBV5-1 and TRBJ2-7, with D possibly called TRBD1 or TRBD2 (5 bases each). Between the trimmed V and J ends, which lost 3 bases and 4 bases, there was a span of 23 bases. Germline V gene lookup returns CDR1 SGHRS and CDR2 YFSETQ. The CDR3 covers 17 residues. The CDR3: CASSSLGDVYPKYEQYF. The CDR3 coding sequence is TGCGCCAGCAGCTCCCTAGGGGACGTCTATCCCAAGTACGAGCAGTACTTC.

The V gene is TRBV12-3 or TRBV12-4, the J gene TRBJ2-1; 8 bases are a match to TRBD1. The CDR3 has 15 amino acids. Trimming took 4 bases from V and 4 from J; bases not matched to a gene: 6. The CDR3 DNA reads TGTGCCAGCAGTTCCCACCGGACAGGGTACAATGAGCAGTTCTTC. Protein sequence: CASSSHRTGYNEQFF.

The CDR3 reads CARKTSTLREQYF. The CDR3 DNA reads TGTGCCAGGAAGACAAGCACACTTCGGGAGCAGTACTTC. This chain connects TRBV7-9 to TRBJ2-7; D gene uncertain. V lost 9 bases to trimming and J lost 7 bases, with 19 bases between them. This CDR3 comprises 13 residues. Germline loops: CDR1 SEHNR, CDR2 FQNEAQ (reference sequence).

This rearrangement joins TRBV9 to TRBJ2-1; D remains unclear. The V end lost 0 bases, the J end lost 5 bases, and 6 bases lay between the germline ends. The CDR3 loop spans 13 amino acids. Germline V lookup: CDR1 SGDLS, CDR2 YYNGEE. The CDR3 sequence is CASSVAMDNEQFF. In nucleotides, the CDR3 is TGTGCCAGCAGCGTAGCAATGGACAATGAGCAGTTCTTC.

This clonotype was seen a single time. The chain has TRBV7-3 and TRBJ2-5; 10 bases agree with TRBD2. The J segment lost 1 base and the V segment lost 2 bases, leaving 1 base of the junction unmatched. Germline V gene sequence: CDR1 SGHTA, CDR2 FQGTGA. The CDR3 covers 15 residues. The DNA for the CDR3 is TGTGCCAGCAGCTTACGACTAGCGGGCCAAGAGACCCAGTACTTC. It translates to CASSLRLAGQETQYF.

The rearrangement uses TRBV4-1 and TRBJ2-6, with 9 nucleotides matching TRBD1. The CDR3 length is 18 residues. J was trimmed by 0 bases and V by 5 bases; bases with no gene match: 8. The germline V gene encodes CDR1 MGHRA and CDR2 YSYEKL. CDR3 sequence (DNA): TGCGCCAGCAGCGACCGGGACAGGGTAAACTCTGGGGCCAACGTCCTGACTTTC. Amino acid sequence: CASSDRDRVNSGANVLTF.